This T cell receptor beta chain was sequenced during a study of HIV-infected children after antiretroviral therapy interruption. Per the germline V gene, CDR1 is SGHVS and CDR2 is FQNEAQ. This CDR3 spans 17 amino acids. Trimming pared 5 bases from V and 0 bases from J, leaving 17 bases between. Specified treatment: PENTA 11 planned treatment interruption arm or continuous ART arm. RNA-based 3' RACE libraries used unique molecular identifiers. MiXCR, run by TCRdb on the 3' RACE reads, gives a single entry per CDR3 protein. There are some 90,000 distinct CDR3 sequences in the sample; around 6.9% occur only once, and about 1.1% lies in the top ten.

Sequencing used CD45RA+ CD4+ T cells from PBMCs, pooled from several time points, obtained from a donor given antiretroviral therapy, either interrupted or continuous. Stated subset: naive CD4+ CD45RA+ CD45RO- T cells. This chain joins TRBV7-8 and TRBJ2-1; D is possibly TRBD2 (6 bases). The origin of this receptor is a pool of human donors with HIV. CDR3 DNA sequence: TGTGCCAGCAGCCCCCGAAAGGACGGGAGCTCCTACAATGAGCAGTTCTTC. This sequence encodes CASSPRKDGSSYNEQFF.